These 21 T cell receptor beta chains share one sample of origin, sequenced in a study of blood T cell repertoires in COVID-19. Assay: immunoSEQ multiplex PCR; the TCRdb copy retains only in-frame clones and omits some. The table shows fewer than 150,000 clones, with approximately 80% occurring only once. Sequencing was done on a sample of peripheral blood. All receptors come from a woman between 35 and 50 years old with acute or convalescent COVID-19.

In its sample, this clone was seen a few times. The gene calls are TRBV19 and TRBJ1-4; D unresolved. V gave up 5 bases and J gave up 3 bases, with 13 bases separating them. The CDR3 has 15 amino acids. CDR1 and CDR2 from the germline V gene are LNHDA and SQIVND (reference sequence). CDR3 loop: CASSHPRAANEKLFF. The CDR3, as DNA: TGTGCCAGTAGTCATCCGAGAGCGGCTAATGAAAAACTGTTTTTT. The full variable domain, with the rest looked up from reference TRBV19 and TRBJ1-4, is DGGITQSPKYLFRKEGQNVTLSCEQNLNHDAMYWYRQDPGQGLRLIYYSQIVNDFQKGDIAEGYSVSREKKESFPLTVTSAQKNPTAFYLCASSHPRAANEKLFFGSGTQLSVL.

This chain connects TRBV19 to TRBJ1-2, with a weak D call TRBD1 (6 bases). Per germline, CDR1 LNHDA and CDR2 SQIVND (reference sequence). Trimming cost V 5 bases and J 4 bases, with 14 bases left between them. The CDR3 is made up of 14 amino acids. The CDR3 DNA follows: TGTGCCAGTAGTTCCCTGGACAGTTTCTATGGCTACACCTTC. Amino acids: CASSSLDSFYGYTF. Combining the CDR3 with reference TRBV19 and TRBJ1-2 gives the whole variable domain DGGITQSPKYLFRKEGQNVTLSCEQNLNHDAMYWYRQDPGQGLRLIYYSQIVNDFQKGDIAEGYSVSREKKESFPLTVTSAQKNPTAFYLCASSSLDSFYGYTFGSGTRLTVV.

In DNA form, the CDR3 reads TGTGCCAGCAGTGGAGGGGGCACTGAAGCTTTCTTT. Translating gives CASSGGGTEAFF. The chain has TRBV2 and TRBJ1-1; the D gene is possibly TRBD1 (6 bases). V was pared by 4 bases and J by 4 bases, with 7 bases between. The germline V gene has CDR1 SNHLY and CDR2 FYNNEI. The CDR3 has 12 residues.

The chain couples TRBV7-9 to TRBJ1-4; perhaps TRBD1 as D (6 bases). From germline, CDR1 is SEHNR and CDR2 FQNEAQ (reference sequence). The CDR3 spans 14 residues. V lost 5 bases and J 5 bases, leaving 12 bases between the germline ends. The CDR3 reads CASSTRQENEKLFF. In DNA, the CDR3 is TGTGCCAGCAGCACGCGACAGGAGAATGAAAAACTGTTTTTT.

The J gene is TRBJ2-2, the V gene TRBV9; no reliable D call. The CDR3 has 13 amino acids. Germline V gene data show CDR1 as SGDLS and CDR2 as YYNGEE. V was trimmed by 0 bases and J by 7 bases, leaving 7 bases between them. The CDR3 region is CASSVESFGELFF. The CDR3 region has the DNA TGTGCCAGCAGCGTAGAAAGCTTCGGGGAGCTGTTTTTT.

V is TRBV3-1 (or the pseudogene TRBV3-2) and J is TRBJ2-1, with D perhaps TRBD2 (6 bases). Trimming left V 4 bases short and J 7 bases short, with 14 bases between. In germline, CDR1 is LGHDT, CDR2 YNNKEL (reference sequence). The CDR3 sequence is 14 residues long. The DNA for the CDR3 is TGTGCCAGCAGCCCCCATCGAGGAGGGAATGAGCAGTTCTTC. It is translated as CASSPHRGGNEQFF.

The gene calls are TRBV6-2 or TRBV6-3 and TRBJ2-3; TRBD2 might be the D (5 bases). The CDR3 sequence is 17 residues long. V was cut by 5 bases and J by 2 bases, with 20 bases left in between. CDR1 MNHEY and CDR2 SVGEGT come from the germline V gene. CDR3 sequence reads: CASSQTTGVRVTDTQYF. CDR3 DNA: TGTGCCAGCAGTCAGACCACCGGGGTTAGAGTCACAGATACGCAGTATTTT.

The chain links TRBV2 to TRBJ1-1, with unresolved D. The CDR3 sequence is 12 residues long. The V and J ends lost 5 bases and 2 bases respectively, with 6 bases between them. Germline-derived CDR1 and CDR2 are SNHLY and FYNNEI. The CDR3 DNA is TGTGCCAGCAGTTGGGCTAACACTGAAGCTTTCTTT. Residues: CASSWANTEAFF.

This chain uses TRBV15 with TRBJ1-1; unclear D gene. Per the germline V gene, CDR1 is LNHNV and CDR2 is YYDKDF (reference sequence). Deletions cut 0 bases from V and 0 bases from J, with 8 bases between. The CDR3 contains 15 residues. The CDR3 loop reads CATSREINMNTEAFF. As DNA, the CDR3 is TGTGCCACCAGCAGAGAGATCAACATGAACACTGAAGCTTTCTTT.

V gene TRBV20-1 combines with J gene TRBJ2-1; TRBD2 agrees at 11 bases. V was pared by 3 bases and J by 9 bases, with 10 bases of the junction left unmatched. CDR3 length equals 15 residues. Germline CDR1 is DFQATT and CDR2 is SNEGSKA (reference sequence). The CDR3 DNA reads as TGCAGTGCTAGTAGAGTAGCGGGGGGGCTCACTGAGCAGTTCTTC. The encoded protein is CSASRVAGGLTEQFF.

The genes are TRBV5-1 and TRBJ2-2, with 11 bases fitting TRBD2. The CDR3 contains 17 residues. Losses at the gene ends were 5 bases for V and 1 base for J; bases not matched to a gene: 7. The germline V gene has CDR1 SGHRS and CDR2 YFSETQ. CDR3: CASSRLAGGQNTGELFF. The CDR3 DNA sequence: TGCGCCAGCAGTCGGCTAGCGGGGGGACAGAACACCGGGGAGCTGTTTTTT.

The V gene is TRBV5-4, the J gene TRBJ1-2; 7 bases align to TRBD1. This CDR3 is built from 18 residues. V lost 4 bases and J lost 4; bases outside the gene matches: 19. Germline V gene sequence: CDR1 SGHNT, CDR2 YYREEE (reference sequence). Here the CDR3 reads CASSPTLTGALISYGYTF. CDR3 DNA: TGTGCCAGCAGCCCTACCCTAACAGGGGCTTTAATCAGCTATGGCTACACCTTC.

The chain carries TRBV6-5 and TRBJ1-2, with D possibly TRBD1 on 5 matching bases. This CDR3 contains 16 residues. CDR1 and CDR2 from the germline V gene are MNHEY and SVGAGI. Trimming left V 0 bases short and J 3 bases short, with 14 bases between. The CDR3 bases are TGTGCCAGCAGTTACTCGCCGACAGATAGCTACTATGGCTACACCTTC. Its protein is CASSYSPTDSYYGYTF.

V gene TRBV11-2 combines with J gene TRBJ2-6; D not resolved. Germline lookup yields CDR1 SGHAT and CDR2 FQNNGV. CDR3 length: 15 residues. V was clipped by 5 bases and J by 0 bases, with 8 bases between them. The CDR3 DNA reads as TGTGCCAGCAGCCCCCCGGGCTCTGGGGCCAACGTCCTGACTTTC. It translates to CASSPPGSGANVLTF.

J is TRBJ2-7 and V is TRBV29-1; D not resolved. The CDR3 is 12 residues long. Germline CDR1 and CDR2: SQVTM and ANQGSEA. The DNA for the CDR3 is TGCACCCATGGCGGTCTTGCCTACGAGCAGTACTTC. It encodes CTHGGLAYEQYF.

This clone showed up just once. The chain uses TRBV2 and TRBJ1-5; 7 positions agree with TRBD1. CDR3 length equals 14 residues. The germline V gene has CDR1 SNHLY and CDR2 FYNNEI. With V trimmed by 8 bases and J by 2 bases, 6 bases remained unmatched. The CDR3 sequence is CASLRQGGNQPQHF. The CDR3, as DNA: TGTGCCAGCCTCCGACAGGGCGGCAATCAGCCCCAGCATTTT.

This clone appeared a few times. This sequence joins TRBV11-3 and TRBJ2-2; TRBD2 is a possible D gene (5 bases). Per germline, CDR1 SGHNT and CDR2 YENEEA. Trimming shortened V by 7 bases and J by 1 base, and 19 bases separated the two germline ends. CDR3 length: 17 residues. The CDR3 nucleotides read TGTGCCAGCATTAAAACGCACCGAGGGATGAACACCGGGGAGCTGTTTTTT. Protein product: CASIKTHRGMNTGELFF. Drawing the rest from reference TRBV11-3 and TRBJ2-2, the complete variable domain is EAGVVQSPRYKIIEKKQPVAFWCNPISGHNTLYWYLQNLGQGPELLIRYENEEAVDDSQLPKDRFSAERLKGVDSTLKIQPAELGDSAVYLCASIKTHRGMNTGELFFGEGSRLTVL.

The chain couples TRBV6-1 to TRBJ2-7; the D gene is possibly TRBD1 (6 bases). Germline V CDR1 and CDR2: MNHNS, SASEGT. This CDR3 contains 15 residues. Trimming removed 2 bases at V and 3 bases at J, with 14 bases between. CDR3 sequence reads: CASSEYRAGFYEQYF. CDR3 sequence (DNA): TGTGCCAGCAGTGAATACAGGGCGGGCTTCTACGAGCAGTACTTC.

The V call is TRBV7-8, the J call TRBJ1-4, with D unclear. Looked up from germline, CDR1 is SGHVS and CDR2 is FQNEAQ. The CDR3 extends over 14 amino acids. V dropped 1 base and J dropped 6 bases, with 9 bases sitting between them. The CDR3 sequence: CASSLVVADEKLFF. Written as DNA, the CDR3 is TGTGCCAGCAGCTTAGTCGTTGCGGATGAAAAACTGTTTTTT.

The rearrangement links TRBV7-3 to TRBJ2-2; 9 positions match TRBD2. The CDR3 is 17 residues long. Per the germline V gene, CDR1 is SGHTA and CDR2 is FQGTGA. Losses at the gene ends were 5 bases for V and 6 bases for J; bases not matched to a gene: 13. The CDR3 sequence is CASSTGSRGGIPGELFF. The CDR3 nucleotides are TGTGCCAGCAGCACGGGATCGCGGGGGGGCATCCCCGGGGAGCTGTTTTTT.

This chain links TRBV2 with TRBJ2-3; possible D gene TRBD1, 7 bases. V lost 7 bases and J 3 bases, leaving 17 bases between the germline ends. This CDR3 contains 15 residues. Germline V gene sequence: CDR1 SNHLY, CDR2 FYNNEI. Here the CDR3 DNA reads TGTGCCAGCACATGGACAGGAGGAGGGACAGATACGCAGTATTTT. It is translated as CASTWTGGGTDTQYF.